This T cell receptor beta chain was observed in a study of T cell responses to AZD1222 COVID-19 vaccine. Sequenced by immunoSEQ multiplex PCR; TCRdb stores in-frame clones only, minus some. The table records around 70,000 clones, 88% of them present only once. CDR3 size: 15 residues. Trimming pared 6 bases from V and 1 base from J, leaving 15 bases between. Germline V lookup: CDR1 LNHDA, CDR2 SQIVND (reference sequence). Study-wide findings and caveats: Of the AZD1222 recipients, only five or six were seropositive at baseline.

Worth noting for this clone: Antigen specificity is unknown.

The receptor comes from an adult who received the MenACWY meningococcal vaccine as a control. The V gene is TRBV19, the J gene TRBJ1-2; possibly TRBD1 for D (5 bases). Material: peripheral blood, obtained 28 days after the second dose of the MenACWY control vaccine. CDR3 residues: CASRVLIGGNYGYTF. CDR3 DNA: TGTGCCAGTAGGGTCCTGATTGGGGGTAACTATGGCTACACCTTC.